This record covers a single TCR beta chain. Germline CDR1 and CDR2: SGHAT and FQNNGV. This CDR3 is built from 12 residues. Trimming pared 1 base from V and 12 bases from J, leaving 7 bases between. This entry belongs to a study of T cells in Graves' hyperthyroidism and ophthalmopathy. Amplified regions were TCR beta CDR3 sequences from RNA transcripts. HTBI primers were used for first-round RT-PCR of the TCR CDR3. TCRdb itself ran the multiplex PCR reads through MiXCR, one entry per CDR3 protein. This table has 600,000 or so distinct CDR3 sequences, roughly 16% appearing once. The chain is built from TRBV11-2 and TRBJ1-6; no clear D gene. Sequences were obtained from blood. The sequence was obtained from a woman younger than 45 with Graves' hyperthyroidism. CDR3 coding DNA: TGTGCCAGCAGCTTAGTCGCAGGACCCCTCCACTTT. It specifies CASSLVAGPLHF.